These 24 T cell receptor beta chains originate from one sample sequenced in a study of T cell repertoires in cytomegalovirus infection. Their specific antigens are unknown. In TCRdb, the reads were re-called with MiXCR into one record per CDR3 protein. This repertoire shows 300,000 or so distinct CDR3 sequences, approximately 25% found once; its top ten account for more than 10%. The sample was cultured PBMCs, taken from culture after CMV antigen stimulation. The origin of the receptors is a human donor in good health (CMV status not recorded). Some clones in this sample may be carry-over from other donors' samples.

This clonotype came up a few times. This chain links TRBV20-1 with TRBJ1-1; no firm D call. The CDR3 runs to 12 residues. Trimming stripped 5 bases from V and 0 bases from J, with 7 bases between. CDR1 is DFQATT, CDR2 SNEGSKA, per germline (reference sequence). Here the CDR3 reads CSAPPLNTEAFF. The CDR3 DNA reads TGCAGTGCTCCACCACTGAACACTGAAGCTTTCTTT.

This chain uses TRBV4-1 with TRBJ2-6; 7 bases are shared with TRBD1. The CDR3 has 15 residues. V lost 4 bases and J lost 4; bases outside the gene matches: 4. Germline assignment: CDR1 MGHRA and CDR2 YSYEKL. The CDR3 reads CASSRQGTGANVLTF. CDR3 DNA: TGCGCCAGCAGCCGACAGGGAACCGGGGCCAACGTCCTGACTTTC.

This clonotype was detected only a few times. This rearrangement joins TRBV7-2 to TRBJ2-3; 9 bases agree with TRBD2. The CDR3 spans 15 residues. V was pared by 7 bases and J by 4 bases, with 9 bases of the junction left unmatched. In germline, CDR1 is SGHTA, CDR2 FQGNSA. CDR3 DNA sequence: TGTGCCAGCACTCTCCAGACTAGCGGATCAGATACGCAGTATTTT. Translated: CASTLQTSGSDTQYF.

V and J are TRBV6-6 and TRBJ1-6; the match to TRBD1 covers 7 bases. Germline V gene data show CDR1 as MNHNY and CDR2 as SVGAGI (reference sequence). This CDR3 has 16 amino acids. The V and J ends lost 8 bases and 15 bases, in that order; junction bases with no gene match: 22. The chain's CDR3 is CASHRESTGPPRGLHF. The CDR3 DNA is TGTGCCAGCCACCGCGAATCGACAGGGCCCCCGAGGGGCCTCCACTTT.

This clonotype was counted only a few times. CDR3 in DNA: TGCGCCAGCAGCCAAGAAGTCGGCCACCAGCCCCAGCATTTT. This codes for CASSQEVGHQPQHF. The V call is TRBV4-3, the J call TRBJ1-5; D gene ambiguous. The CDR3 totals 14 residues. The V and J ends lost 0 bases and 7 bases respectively, with 10 bases between them. Germline CDR1 LGHNA, CDR2 YSLEER.

In this sample, this clonotype turned up many times. The genes are TRBV27 and TRBJ2-1; 9 bases line up with TRBD2. This CDR3 region has 15 residues. Germline CDR1 reads MNHEY; CDR2 reads SMNVEV (reference sequence). Trimming removed 5 bases from V and 5 bases from J; junction bases left unmatched: 7. This CDR3 reads CASSRSGSFHNEQFF. The CDR3 DNA reads TGTGCCAGCAGTCGTAGCGGGAGCTTCCACAATGAGCAGTTCTTC.

This clonotype was seen once. The V and J genes are TRBV19 and TRBJ1-1; D remains unclear. Trimming removed 4 bases at V and 1 base at J, with 16 bases between. This CDR3 comprises 16 residues. In germline, CDR1 is LNHDA, CDR2 SQIVND (reference sequence). The CDR3 coding sequence is TGTGCCAGTAGTACCACTGTAGGGTTTCCGAACACTGAAGCTTTCTTT. Amino acid sequence: CASSTTVGFPNTEAFF.

About this clonotype itself: This clone may be a read error of a much larger clone one base away. This rearrangement joins TRBV28 to TRBJ2-7; 7 nucleotides match TRBD1. Germline V gene data show CDR1 as MDHEN and CDR2 as SYDVKM. The CDR3 covers 14 residues. The CDR3 DNA reads as TGTGCCATCAGTTTAACCGGGACAGATTACGAGCAGTACTTC. It encodes CAISLTGTDYEQYF. Complete variable domain (other parts from reference TRBV28 and TRBJ2-7): DVKVTQSSRYLVKRTGEKVFLECVQDMDHENMFWYRQDPGLGLRLIYFSYDVKMKEKGDIPEGYSVSREKKERFSLILESASTNQTSMYLCAISLTGTDYEQYFGPGTRLTVT.

This chain joins TRBV12-5 and TRBJ1-1; 7 positions agree with TRBD1. The germline CDR1 and CDR2 sequences are LGHNT and FRNRAP. Trimming took 1 base from V and 7 from J; bases not matched to a gene: 6. This CDR3 is built from 14 residues. The CDR3 region has the DNA TGTGCTAGTGGTTTGGGCAGGGGGACGTTTGAAGCTTTCTTT. Its translation is CASGLGRGTFEAFF.

This clonotype came up a few times. The gene calls are TRBV7-9 and TRBJ2-2; TRBD1 agrees at 7 bases. Per germline, CDR1 SEHNR and CDR2 FQNEAQ (reference sequence). Unmatched junction bases numbered 10, after V lost 3 bases and J lost 9 bases. CDR3 length: 15 amino acids. CDR3 sequence: CASSFRQGQGRELFF. CDR3 nucleotides: TGTGCCAGCAGCTTTAGACAGGGTCAAGGACGGGAGCTGTTTTTT.

This chain uses TRBV6-2 or TRBV6-3 with TRBJ2-1, with 10 bases lining up with TRBD2. This CDR3 comprises 17 residues. V lost 2 bases and J lost 6; bases outside the gene matches: 10. Per germline, CDR1 MNHEY and CDR2 SVGEGT. This CDR3 is CASSYPQGLAGVNEQFF. The CDR3 region has the DNA TGTGCCAGCAGTTACCCCCAGGGCCTAGCGGGAGTCAATGAGCAGTTCTTC.

This clonotype was counted between two and nine times. The chain joins TRBV7-2 to TRBJ2-1; tentative D call: TRBD2 (7 bases). Germline CDR1 and CDR2: SGHTA and FQGNSA. This CDR3 has 14 amino acids. V lost 3 bases and J 6 bases, leaving 12 bases between the germline ends. Here the CDR3 DNA reads TGTGCCAGCAGCTTCGGGGGGCCCGTCAATGAGCAGTTCTTC. Translated, it gives CASSFGGPVNEQFF.

The V gene is TRBV11-2, the J gene TRBJ2-1, with 10 bases aligning to TRBD2. The CDR3 loop spans 21 amino acids. J was trimmed by 0 bases and V by 1 base; bases with no gene match: 15. The germline gives CDR1 SGHAT, CDR2 FQNNGV. CDR3 region: CASSLVSFSGRHESSYNEQFF. CDR3 coding DNA: TGTGCCAGCAGCTTAGTCTCTTTTAGCGGGAGGCACGAAAGCTCCTACAATGAGCAGTTCTTC.

This clonotype was detected only a few times. The chain combines TRBV4-3 with TRBJ2-7; TRBD2 is a possible D gene (6 bases). The CDR3 is 14 amino acids. Trimming left V 2 bases short and J 2 bases short, with 10 bases between. Germline V CDR1 and CDR2: LGHNA, YSLEER. CDR3 protein: CASSQLGGPYEQYF. For the CDR3, the DNA is TGCGCCAGCAGCCAATTAGGAGGGCCCTACGAGCAGTACTTC.

The V and J genes are TRBV10-3 and TRBJ2-3; D remains unclear. From germline, CDR1 is ENHRY and CDR2 SYGVKD. This CDR3 is 14 amino acids long. Here the CDR3 DNA reads TGTGCTACCGTCGCCAGGTTCAGCACAGATACGCAGTATTTT. The encoded protein is CATVARFSTDTQYF.

This clonotype was picked up many times. The DNA for the CDR3 is TGTGCCAGCAGCTTCGCGGACAGGAGGGGTGAAAAACTGTTTTTT. This gives the protein CASSFADRRGEKLFF. The V and J genes are TRBV7-2 and TRBJ1-4, with 7 bases lining up with TRBD1. V gave up 3 bases and J gave up 7 bases; unmatched junction bases: 8. The CDR3 extends over 15 amino acids. The germline gives CDR1 SGHTA, CDR2 FQGNSA.

This clonotype was picked up a small number of times. The chain has TRBV6-5 and TRBJ1-2; TRBD1 aligns across 7 bases. CDR1 and CDR2 (germline): MNHEY, SVGAGI. The CDR3 is 15 residues long. The V segment lost 2 bases and the J segment 4 bases; nucleotides outside the gene matches: 7. The CDR3 spells CASSYLDRVGYGYTF. DNA of the CDR3: TGTGCCAGCAGTTACCTCGACAGGGTTGGCTATGGCTACACCTTC.

The chain joins TRBV6-2 or TRBV6-3 to TRBJ2-1, with 9 positions matching TRBD2. This CDR3 spans 16 amino acids. V was clipped by 2 bases and J by 3 bases; unmatched bases: 5. From germline, CDR1 is MNHEY and CDR2 SVGEGT. For the CDR3, the DNA is TGTGCCAGCAGTTACGGGGCGGGAGGGATCTACAATGAGCAGTTCTTC. It encodes CASSYGAGGIYNEQFF.

This clonotype was picked up one time. The gene calls are TRBV29-1 and TRBJ2-2, with 10 bases identical to TRBD1. V lost 6 bases and J lost 2; bases outside the gene matches: 6. The CDR3 spans 15 residues. The germline V gene has CDR1 SQVTM and CDR2 ANQGSEA. For the CDR3, the DNA is TGCAGCGTCAGGGACAGGGGACCAAACACCGGGGAGCTGTTTTTT. It encodes CSVRDRGPNTGELFF.

This clonotype was picked up many times. The chain employs TRBV6-5 and TRBJ2-1; 7 bases map to TRBD1. V was pared by 2 bases and J by 1 base, with 14 bases of the junction left unmatched. This CDR3 has 19 residues. Per germline, CDR1 MNHEY and CDR2 SVGAGI. The CDR3 is CASSYLQGPSGGSYNEQFF. The DNA for the CDR3 is TGTGCCAGCAGTTACCTACAGGGGCCAAGTGGGGGATCCTACAATGAGCAGTTCTTC.

This clonotype turned up a few times. The rearrangement uses TRBV20-1 and TRBJ2-3; D gene unclear. Trimming cost V 3 bases and J 2 bases, with 6 bases left between them. The germline gives CDR1 DFQATT, CDR2 SNEGSKA (reference sequence). CDR3 length: 12 residues. CDR3 bases: TGCAGTGCTAGTACAAACACAGATACGCAGTATTTT. Its protein is CSASTNTDTQYF.

The J gene is TRBJ2-1, the V gene TRBV4-1; 8 positions match TRBD1. The CDR3 length is 17 residues. Germline-derived CDR1 and CDR2 are MGHRA and YSYEKL. The V segment lost 1 base and the J segment 4 bases; nucleotides outside the gene matches: 9. The CDR3 nucleotides read TGCGCCAGCAGCCAAGTACCGACAGGGGCGGGGTACAATGAGCAGTTCTTC. Its translation: CASSQVPTGAGYNEQFF.

This clonotype has more than one count but fewer than ten. This chain uses TRBV19 with TRBJ2-1; the match to TRBD2 covers 10 bases. The CDR3 consists of 21 residues. V lost 6 bases, J lost 1 base, and 21 bases stayed unmatched. Germline values: CDR1 LNHDA, CDR2 SQIVND (reference sequence). CDR3 in amino acids: CASRTSGQGGMVARSYNEQFF. CDR3 sequence (DNA): TGTGCCAGTAGGACTAGCGGGCAGGGGGGCATGGTTGCAAGATCCTACAATGAGCAGTTCTTC.

This clonotype has a handful of counts. V and J are TRBV7-2 and TRBJ2-7; tentatively, D is TRBD2 (5 bases). Germline CDR1 and CDR2: SGHTA and FQGNSA. V dropped 5 bases and J dropped 3 bases, with 8 bases sitting between them. CDR3 length equals 12 residues. The CDR3 DNA follows: TGTGCCAGCAGCGCCCGGGACTACGAGCAGTACTTC. It is translated as CASSARDYEQYF.